This T cell receptor (beta chain) originates from a study of breast tumors, draining lymph nodes, adjacent tissues. Of note for this clonotype: Its target is not known.

The CDR3 is 14 amino acids. Trimming pared 6 bases from V and 4 bases from J, leaving 16 bases between. Per germline, CDR1 DFQATT and CDR2 SNEGSKA (reference sequence). Whole-study results and caveats: Compared with basal-like, luminal-like tumors shared significantly more repertoire with nontumor tissue.

Each CDR3 protein gets one entry after TCRdb re-called the multiplex PCR reads with MiXCR. The table lists more than 50,000 distinct CDR3 sequences, roughly 59% of them singletons. The rearrangement links TRBV20-1 to TRBJ2-1; the D gene is possibly TRBD1 (6 bases). The clonotype originates from a female donor with breast cancer. Some clones in this sample may be carry-over from other donors' samples. The specimen was breast tumor tissue. The CDR3 DNA follows: TGCAGTGCCAGCACCACAGGGAAATACAATGAGCAGTTCTTC. Protein product: CSASTTGKYNEQFF.